This T cell receptor (beta chain) was documented in a study of T cells in Graves' hyperthyroidism and ophthalmopathy (dated by TCRdb to 2018 to 2020). As for the study more broadly: Peripheral blood was sampled at the time of initial diagnosis, prior to any treatment. Once sampling was done, hyperthyroidism patients were given methimazole at a starting dose of 30 mg daily, whereas ophthalmopathy patients were given high-dose intravenous methylprednisolone. In addition, the study compared T-cell repertoires in thyroid tissue and in blood from several Graves' hyperthyroidism patients. To identify distinguishing TCR V-J signatures, a discovery cohort of around 100 patients was used, comprising some 45 with Graves' ophthalmopathy and roughly 60 with stable Graves' hyperthyroidism. The 100 or so discovery patients were randomly split 7:3 into training and test sets. According to the paper, TCR Vbeta CDR3 sequencing was carried out on roughly 130 peripheral blood samples, which came from fewer than 50 ophthalmopathy, fewer than 80 hyperthyroidism and about 17 progressor patients. Prospective prediction of ophthalmopathy was tested in an independent validation cohort of about 19 hyperthyroidism patients and 15 to 17 patients who later progressed to ophthalmopathy.

Study-wide conclusions, independent of this receptor: A model built on a 13 V-J signature distinguished ophthalmopathy from stable hyperthyroidism, reaching 85% to 90% sensitivity and around 81% specificity in cross-validation and 80%/75% in testing. Sample size was not statistically predetermined, and blinding of investigators to group allocation was not performed. During validation, the model predicted progression to ophthalmopathy a median of around 6 months ahead of onset, with around 70% sensitivity and about 75% specificity. Blood samples also contained most of the expanded thyroid clonotypes (frequency above 0.001), which suggests that blood repertoires may reflect thyroid immune responses.

Hyperthyroidism patients were aged 18 to 65 years and newly diagnosed, with disease duration of less than 2 months. Patients with uncontrolled infections, other autoimmune diseases, pregnancy or lactation were excluded. Diagnoses were based on clinical symptoms, serum thyroxine and TRAb, thyroid ultrasound and orbital computed tomography. Blood from progressor patients was collected at the time of first diagnosis with hyperthyroidism, before any ophthalmopathy symptoms had appeared. PBMCs were separated from around 9.1 ml of fresh peripheral blood using Ficoll-Paque density gradient centrifugation. Progressor patients were defined as those initially diagnosed with Graves' hyperthyroidism in whom ophthalmopathy developed during follow-up. Total RNA was extracted using Trizol reagent, and RNA quality was assessed on an Agilent 2100 Bioanalyzer. Amplification of TCR beta CDR3 regions was carried out from RNA transcripts. A first-round RT-PCR of the TCR CDR3 used the HTBI primer set with the Qiagen OneStep RT-PCR kit. Libraries were constructed in a second round of multiplex PCR, after which size selection and purification were performed. Libraries were sequenced paired-end with 100 bp reads on an Illumina HiSeq2000. Per the authors' processing: SOAPnuke was used to process the raw data, throwing out any read that contained adapters or uncalled bases, had a mean Phred below 15, or lacked an exact constant-primer or identifier match. High-quality paired reads were merged with COPE v1.2.5, and unique nucleotide sequences were defined as clonotypes. MiTCR v1.1 was used to align clonotypes to the IMGT TRBV, TRBD and TRBJ reference segments. The analysis included only V-J combinations with a frequency above 0.0001, which together covered more than 98% of the repertoires. A TCS score was defined as the ratio between F50 (clonal expansion) and ExV (chaos), using BLOSUM62-based TCRdist between CDR3 peptides within each V-J. Welch's t-statistics and random forest reduced fewer than 550 V-J features to 10 to 15, which were used in a naive Bayes classifier (R e1071). TCRdb reprocessed the public reads (quality trimming at Q25 with fastp, clone calling with MiXCR) and kept in-frame beta chains. Each entry is one CDR3 protein sequence, shown with its most common DNA and genes. These V and J calls rely on TCRdb rather than the paper's analysis. The sample data list about 130,000 distinct CDR3 sequences, and over 20% of these were observed just once. In total, the top ten clones hold over 60% of the sample.

The sample holds many counts of this clonotype. It has no known antigen specificity. No base qualities exist here, and no much larger clone lies one base off it. CDR1 and CDR2 are drawn from the germline V gene: SGHDT, YYEEEE. The junction carries 18 bases between V and J, which are trimmed by 3 bases and 8 bases respectively. The CDR3, from cysteine to phenylalanine, totals 15 residues. CDR3 DNA is the only sequence kept; it has 45 bases, read in frame from the first base. The chain is made from TRBV5-6 and TRBJ2-1, and TRBD1 may be the D gene, going by 6 matching bases. Sequenced input: blood. This sequence was found in a woman in her forties or fifties with Graves' hyperthyroidism that later progressed to Graves' ophthalmopathy. The bases read TGTGCCAGCAGCTCCCTTCGCCAGGGGATTCATGAGCAGTTCTTC. Translation gives CASSSLRQGIHEQFF.